Below, 27 T cell receptor beta chains from the same sample are listed, as sequenced in a study of blood T cell repertoires in COVID-19 (dated by TCRdb to the early 2020s). The library relied on the immunoSEQ multiplex PCR assay. The table comes from immuneACCESS by way of TCRdb, which keeps in-frame sequences with V and J called. Part of the clones is missing from these tables; in studies checked, under half for an unresolved V gene and the rest for unknown reasons. For this sample there are under 200,000 clones; over 75% appear just once. 11% of the sample is in the top ten clones. The specimen sequenced was PBMCs or T cells enriched from blood (not recorded which). These TCRs come from a man aged 45-65 years who had recovered from COVID-19.

This clone was recorded only once. The chain is built from TRBV10-3 and TRBJ2-7; 7 nucleotides line up with TRBD2. This CDR3 region has 13 residues. J lost 0 bases, V lost 10 bases, and 6 bases had no gene match. The germline V gene has CDR1 ENHRY and CDR2 SYGVKD. Here the CDR3 reads CATTSLSSYEQYF. The CDR3 DNA sequence: TGTGCCACGACTAGCCTGAGCTCCTACGAGCAGTACTTC.

A few counts support this clone. CDR3 bases: TGTGCCAGCAGCTTAAGTCAGGGGGCGAATTCACCCCTCCACTTT. It translates to CASSLSQGANSPLHF. This chain connects TRBV5-4 to TRBJ1-6, with TRBD1 matching over 8 bases. Germline V gene lookup returns CDR1 SGHNT and CDR2 YYREEE (reference sequence). CDR3 length equals 15 residues. J was trimmed by 7 bases and V by 2 bases; bases with no gene match: 5.

This sequence joins TRBV5-1 and TRBJ2-7; no reliable D call. The CDR3 is 18 amino acids. The germline V and J ends were trimmed by 1 base and 0 bases, with 20 bases remaining between them. The germline CDR1 and CDR2 sequences are SGHRS and YFSETQ. The chain's CDR3 is CASSLTSGGLLPSYEQYF. In nucleotides, the CDR3 is TGCGCCAGCAGCTTGACCTCAGGTGGGCTTCTCCCCTCCTACGAGCAGTACTTC.

This clone was found once. The chain recombines TRBV19 with TRBJ2-5; 8 bases map to TRBD1. Losses at the gene ends were 3 bases for V and 5 bases for J; bases not matched to a gene: 8. Germline values: CDR1 LNHDA, CDR2 SQIVND (reference sequence). The CDR3 runs to 15 residues. CDR3 nucleotide sequence: TGTGCCAGTAGTATTGGCGGAACAGGGGGGGAGACCCAGTACTTC. It encodes CASSIGGTGGETQYF.

This rearrangement joins TRBV2 to TRBJ1-1; D perhaps matches TRBD1 (5 bases). Germline CDR1 reads SNHLY; CDR2 reads FYNNEI. Trimming cost V 3 bases and J 6 bases, with 8 bases left between them. The CDR3 has 12 amino acids. The CDR3 is CASSESRAEAFF. CDR3 DNA: TGTGCCAGCAGTGAGAGCAGGGCTGAAGCTTTCTTT.

About this clone itself: This same CDR3 is encoded by further DNA sequences in the sample. The chain uses TRBV6-5 and TRBJ1-2; no clear D. The germline V gene has CDR1 MNHEY and CDR2 SVGAGI. The CDR3 is 12 amino acids. The V gene lost 6 bases and the J gene lost 4 bases, with 9 bases spanning the gap. CDR3 region: CASRQGGYGYTF. As DNA, the CDR3 is TGTGCCAGCAGACAAGGAGGCTATGGCTACACCTTC.

The chain is built from TRBV2 and TRBJ2-5; weak D call: TRBD2 (5 bases). The length of the CDR3 is 13 residues. The germline gives CDR1 SNHLY, CDR2 FYNNEI. The V end lost 7 bases, the J end lost 2 bases, and 11 bases lay between the germline ends. CDR3 in DNA: TGTGCCAGCAACGTACTAGAACAAGAGACCCAGTACTTC. Its protein product is CASNVLEQETQYF.

The V call is TRBV6-4, the J call TRBJ2-2, with a weak D call TRBD2 (6 bases). The germline V gene encodes CDR1 MRHNA and CDR2 SNTAGT. The CDR3 contains 13 residues. V lost 6 bases and J 6 bases, leaving 11 bases between the germline ends. The CDR3 bases are TGTGCCAGCAGGGGTGCGGGGCCCGGGGAGCTGTTTTTT. This translates into CASRGAGPGELFF.

The chain uses TRBV7-9 and TRBJ1-1; a weak D match, TRBD1 (5 bases). This CDR3 is built from 15 residues. Trimming removed 5 bases from V and 2 bases from J, with 15 bases in between. Germline V gene sequence: CDR1 SEHNR, CDR2 FQNEAQ (reference sequence). CDR3: CASSHGGADNTEAFF. CDR3 nucleotide sequence: TGTGCCAGCAGCCACGGAGGGGCGGATAACACTGAAGCTTTCTTT.

The chain joins TRBV4-1 to TRBJ2-7; D is perhaps TRBD1 (6 bases). The CDR3 totals 15 residues. The ends were cut back, 4 bases at V and 3 bases at J, with 16 bases in the middle. CDR1 and CDR2 (germline): MGHRA, YSYEKL. In DNA, the CDR3 is TGCGCCAGCAGCCTATCCCCCGGGACAAACTACGAGCAGTACTTC. It codes for CASSLSPGTNYEQYF.

The chain has TRBV27 and TRBJ1-2, with D tentatively TRBD1 (5 bases). Per the germline V gene, CDR1 is MNHEY and CDR2 is SMNVEV (reference sequence). This CDR3 is 18 amino acids long. Trimming left V 5 bases short and J 4 bases short, with 26 bases between. In DNA, the CDR3 is TGTGCCAGCAGTGCGTTAACCGGGACTGACTTCAGATTCTATGGCTACACCTTC. Encoded protein: CASSALTGTDFRFYGYTF.

This clone was counted a single time. The CDR3 sequence is CATHGEKEGYGYTF. The CDR3 nucleotides are TGTGCCACACATGGAGAAAAGGAAGGCTATGGCTACACCTTC. This sequence joins TRBV10-3 and TRBJ1-2, with D uncertain. Germline V lookup: CDR1 ENHRY, CDR2 SYGVKD. This CDR3 has 14 amino acids. Trimming removed 10 bases at V and 4 bases at J, with 19 bases between.

V gene TRBV18 combines with J gene TRBJ1-1; D unclear. The CDR3 loop spans 16 amino acids. Looked up from germline, CDR1 is KGHSH and CDR2 is LQKENI. Trimming left V 3 bases short and J 8 bases short, with 22 bases between. CDR3 sequence: CASSPKREGALMEAFF. CDR3 DNA sequence: TGTGCCAGCTCACCTAAGAGGGAGGGTGCGTTAATGGAAGCTTTCTTT.

This clone has only a few counts. This chain connects TRBV27 to TRBJ1-6; D uncertain. Per the germline V gene, CDR1 is MNHEY and CDR2 is SMNVEV (reference sequence). V was trimmed by 2 bases and J by 10 bases, leaving 18 bases between them. CDR3 length equals 16 residues. The CDR3 DNA reads TGTGCCAGCAGTTTAGCTTTCCTGCCGGGTGGCTCACCCCTCCACTTT. It encodes CASSLAFLPGGSPLHF.

The CDR3 sequence is CASSYTSLTQQETQYF. The CDR3 nucleotides read TGTGCCAGCAGTTACACAAGTCTCACGCAGCAAGAGACCCAGTACTTC. This chain connects TRBV6-5 to TRBJ2-5; D gene ambiguous. This CDR3 contains 16 residues. The V gene's germline CDR1 is MNHEY and CDR2 SVGAGI. V was cut by 2 bases and J by 2 bases, with 15 bases left in between.

The genes are TRBV28 and TRBJ2-7; 14 bases are a match to TRBD2. CDR1 is MDHEN, CDR2 SYDVKM, per germline. This CDR3 region has 16 residues. Trimming removed 6 bases from V and 2 bases from J; junction bases left unmatched: 6. CDR3 coding DNA: TGTGCCAGCAGACGACTAGCGGGAGGGCAGGCCTACGAGCAGTACTTC. Its protein is CASRRLAGGQAYEQYF. Supplemented by reference TRBV28 and TRBJ2-7, the full variable domain reads DVKVTQSSRYLVKRTGEKVFLECVQDMDHENMFWYRQDPGLGLRLIYFSYDVKMKEKGDIPEGYSVSREKKERFSLILESASTNQTSMYLCASRRLAGGQAYEQYFGPGTRLTVT.

This clone was observed a few times. The rearrangement links TRBV6-5 to TRBJ2-1; a weak D match, TRBD2 (5 bases). The length of the CDR3 is 13 residues. The germline gives CDR1 MNHEY, CDR2 SVGAGI. V lost 2 bases and J 6 bases, leaving 8 bases between the germline ends. The CDR3 region is CASSYVGSNEQFF. Written as DNA, the CDR3 is TGTGCCAGCAGTTACGTAGGGAGCAATGAGCAGTTCTTC.

This clone was seen once. The chain couples TRBV25-1 to TRBJ2-7; the match to TRBD2 covers 10 bases. This CDR3 region has 17 residues. J was trimmed by 4 bases and V by 1 base; bases with no gene match: 10. Germline V CDR1 and CDR2: MGHDK, SYGVNS. CDR3 sequence: CASSEFGLAGASYEQYF. The CDR3 DNA follows: TGTGCCAGCAGTGAATTCGGGCTAGCGGGAGCCTCGTACGAGCAGTACTTC.

V is TRBV5-1 and J is TRBJ2-3, with D hard to call. The CDR3 loop spans 13 amino acids. V was trimmed by 1 base and J by 0 bases, leaving 3 bases between them. In germline, CDR1 is SGHRS, CDR2 YFSETQ. The CDR3 region is CASSLISTDTQYF. CDR3 DNA: TGCGCCAGCAGCTTGATAAGCACAGATACGCAGTATTTT.

The V gene is TRBV2, the J gene TRBJ1-1; no definite D call. Germline CDR1 SNHLY, CDR2 FYNNEI. Trimming removed 2 bases from V and 4 bases from J, with 11 bases in between. This CDR3 comprises 14 residues. The CDR3 DNA is TGTGCCAGCAGTGAAAGGAGCCAAGTCACTGAAGCTTTCTTT. Translating gives CASSERSQVTEAFF.

V usage is TRBV7-9 and J usage is TRBJ2-5; no firm D call. The V gene lost 5 bases and the J gene lost 5 bases, with 12 bases spanning the gap. The CDR3 is 13 amino acids. Germline values: CDR1 SEHNR, CDR2 FQNEAQ (reference sequence). CDR3 amino acids: CASSIQIGETQYF. CDR3 nucleotides: TGTGCCAGCAGCATTCAGATCGGGGAGACCCAGTACTTC.

The gene calls are TRBV24-1 and TRBJ2-5, with 8 positions matching TRBD2. The CDR3 contains 16 residues. V lost 3 bases to trimming and J lost 4 bases; unmatched junction nucleotides: 9. Germline CDR1 and CDR2: KGHDR and SFDVKD. This chain's CDR3 is CATSDGGLGVRETQYF. In nucleotides, the CDR3 is TGTGCCACCAGTGATGGGGGACTAGGCGTGAGAGAGACCCAGTACTTC.

The V gene is TRBV6-5, the J gene TRBJ1-5; 7 nucleotides match TRBD1. CDR3 length: 14 amino acids. V shed 6 bases and J 3 bases; nucleotides not matched to a gene: 5. Per germline, CDR1 MNHEY and CDR2 SVGAGI. CDR3 sequence reads: CASRLTGFNQPQHF. CDR3 nucleotides: TGTGCCAGCAGACTGACAGGGTTCAATCAGCCCCAGCATTTT.

V usage is TRBV6-5 and J usage is TRBJ1-1; no clear D gene. The germline V gene has CDR1 MNHEY and CDR2 SVGAGI. This CDR3 has 13 residues. Trimming pared 4 bases from V and 3 bases from J, leaving 9 bases between. This CDR3 reads CASSSNIDTEAFF. As DNA, the CDR3 is TGTGCCAGCAGTTCGAACATCGACACTGAAGCTTTCTTT.

This chain links TRBV28 with TRBJ2-3, with 12 positions matching TRBD2. The trim removed 2 bases at V and 0 bases at J, leaving 9 bases unmatched. This CDR3 comprises 19 residues. The germline CDR1 and CDR2 sequences are MDHEN and SYDVKM. CDR3 residues: CASSLEGLAGSLSTDTQYF. In nucleotides, the CDR3 is TGTGCCAGCAGTTTAGAGGGACTAGCGGGCTCCCTTAGCACAGATACGCAGTATTTT.

The chain couples TRBV6-2 or TRBV6-3 to TRBJ1-5, with TRBD1 as a possible D gene (5 bases). CDR3 length: 15 residues. The germline V and J ends were trimmed by 2 bases and 0 bases, with 8 bases remaining between them. Germline lookup yields CDR1 MNHEY and CDR2 SVGEGT. The CDR3 reads CASSYVQGSNQPQHF. The CDR3 region has the DNA TGTGCCAGCAGTTACGTTCAGGGTAGCAATCAGCCCCAGCATTTT.

The gene calls are TRBV21-1 and TRBJ1-5; whether TRBD1, the table's D call, matches the DNA was not checked. TRBV21-1 is noted as a pseudogene. The CDR3 runs 21 residues. The CDR3 DNA is TGTGCCAGCACCCAGAGGGGGATTTGGGTTCGAAGGCTAACGGGACATCAGCCCCAGCATTTT. It yields the protein CASTQRGIWVRRLTGHQPQHF.